These T cell receptor beta chains were read from a single sample in a study of cytotoxic CD8 clonotypes in ibrutinib-treated CLL. The protocol was immunoSEQ multiplex PCR, while the TCRdb copy is restricted to in-frame clones and leaves out a portion. The repertoire holds about 25,000 clones, with 78% as singletons. The specimen comprised PBMCs, sampled before ibrutinib treatment. The receptors were gathered from a human donor with chronic lymphocytic leukemia. CDR3s include the opening cysteine and the closing phenylalanine or tryptophan. The D gene is left open where the match is weak. Expanded clones are given a class, and other clones once, few, many or no size at all.

j_call: TRBJ2-3
d_call: .
v_call: TRBV11-2
clone_size: .
cdr3_aa: CASSSRRGTDTQYF
cdr3_nt: TGTGCCAGCAGCTCAAGACGGGGCACAGATACGCAGTATTTT

j_call: TRBJ2-3
d_call: .
v_call: TRBV5-1
clone_size: .
cdr3_aa: CASSLGRVGGDTQYF
cdr3_nt: TGCGCCAGCAGCTTAGGCAGGGTGGGGGGCGATACGCAGTATTTT

j_call: TRBJ2-1
d_call: .
v_call: TRBV5-1
clone_size: .
cdr3_aa: CASSLSNLGYNEQFF
cdr3_nt: TGCGCCAGCAGCTTGTCCAACCTTGGGTACAATGAGCAGTTCTTC

j_call: TRBJ2-5
d_call: TRBD2
v_call: TRBV7-2
clone_size: .
cdr3_aa: CASSGTSGSGETQYF
cdr3_nt: TGTGCCAGCAGCGGGACTAGCGGGAGTGGAGAGACCCAGTACTTC

j_call: TRBJ2-2
d_call: .
v_call: TRBV6-1
clone_size: few
cdr3_aa: CASTDYNTGELFF
cdr3_nt: TGTGCCAGCACGGACTATAACACCGGGGAGCTGTTTTTT

j_call: TRBJ2-1
d_call: .
v_call: TRBV7-2
clone_size: .
cdr3_aa: CASSLGTLGQFF
cdr3_nt: TGTGCCAGCAGCTTAGGGACGCTCGGGCAGTTCTTC

j_call: TRBJ1-1
d_call: TRBD1
v_call: TRBV6-5
clone_size: .
cdr3_aa: CASNTGGTEAFF
cdr3_nt: TGTGCCAGCAATACAGGGGGCACTGAAGCTTTCTTT

j_call: TRBJ2-1
d_call: .
v_call: TRBV30
clone_size: .
cdr3_aa: CAQSGYNEQFF
cdr3_nt: TGTGCTCAATCGGGTTACAATGAGCAGTTCTTC

j_call: TRBJ2-3
d_call: .
v_call: TRBV11-3
clone_size: .
cdr3_aa: CASSLERTDTQYF
cdr3_nt: TGTGCCAGCAGCTTAGAGCGGACAGATACGCAGTATTTT

j_call: TRBJ1-3
d_call: .
v_call: TRBV10-3
clone_size: .
cdr3_aa: CAISGGGGLGSSGNTIYF
cdr3_nt: TGTGCCATCAGTGGTGGGGGGGGCCTTGGTTCCTCTGGAAACACCATATATTTT

j_call: TRBJ2-5
d_call: .
v_call: TRBV7-2
clone_size: .
cdr3_aa: CASSLSSPVETQYF
cdr3_nt: TGTGCCAGCAGCTTATCCAGTCCAGTAGAGACCCAGTACTTC

j_call: TRBJ2-2
d_call: TRBD1
v_call: TRBV28
clone_size: few
cdr3_aa: CASSDLGQRETGELFF
cdr3_nt: TGTGCCAGCAGTGACCTGGGACAGAGAGAGACCGGGGAGCTGTTTTTT

j_call: TRBJ2-7
d_call: TRBD2
v_call: TRBV4-1
clone_size: few
cdr3_aa: CASSQLAGSYEQYF
cdr3_nt: TGCGCCAGCAGCCAACTAGCGGGGTCCTACGAGCAGTACTTC

j_call: TRBJ2-3
d_call: .
v_call: TRBV28
clone_size: .
cdr3_aa: CASSLGYTQYF
cdr3_nt: TGTGCCAGCAGTTTAGGGTATACGCAGTATTTT

j_call: TRBJ2-1
d_call: .
v_call: TRBV5-8
clone_size: .
cdr3_aa: CASSLGLGVEQFF
cdr3_nt: TGTGCCAGCAGCTTGGGACTAGGAGTTGAGCAGTTCTTC

j_call: TRBJ1-4
d_call: TRBD1
v_call: TRBV6-5
clone_size: .
cdr3_aa: CASSYFGTANEKLFF
cdr3_nt: TGTGCCAGCAGTTACTTCGGGACAGCGAATGAAAAACTGTTTTTT

j_call: TRBJ2-3
d_call: .
v_call: TRBV19
clone_size: few
cdr3_aa: CASSIGEVGTDTQYF
cdr3_nt: TGTGCCAGTAGTATCGGGGAGGTCGGCACAGATACGCAGTATTTT

j_call: TRBJ1-2
d_call: .
v_call: TRBV30
clone_size: .
cdr3_aa: CAWTRGGQGYYGYTF
cdr3_nt: TGTGCCTGGACACGCGGTGGGCAGGGTTACTATGGCTACACCTTC

j_call: TRBJ2-7
d_call: TRBD2
v_call: TRBV29-1
clone_size: .
cdr3_aa: CSVKTSGSRYEQYF
cdr3_nt: TGCAGCGTTAAGACTAGCGGGAGTCGATACGAGCAGTACTTC

j_call: TRBJ2-5
d_call: .
v_call: TRBV6-1
clone_size: once
cdr3_aa: CASSEVRGETQYF
cdr3_nt: TGTGCCAGCAGTGAAGTTAGGGGTGAGACCCAGTACTTC

j_call: TRBJ2-2
d_call: TRBD1
v_call: TRBV6-1
clone_size: .
cdr3_aa: CASSVRDRMNTGELFF
cdr3_nt: TGTGCCAGCAGTGTAAGGGACAGAATGAACACCGGGGAGCTGTTTTTT

j_call: TRBJ2-3
d_call: .
v_call: TRBV7-9
clone_size: .
cdr3_aa: CASSIRVGYTDTQYF
cdr3_nt: TGTGCCAGCAGTATCAGGGTAGGATACACAGATACGCAGTATTTT

j_call: TRBJ1-5
d_call: .
v_call: TRBV2
clone_size: .
cdr3_aa: CASSDSHGAQPQHF
cdr3_nt: TGTGCCAGCAGTGACTCTCACGGGGCACAGCCCCAGCATTTT

j_call: TRBJ2-1
d_call: .
v_call: TRBV19
clone_size: .
cdr3_aa: CASSSKWISYNEQFF
cdr3_nt: TGTGCCAGTAGTAGTAAGTGGATCTCCTACAATGAGCAGTTCTTC

j_call: TRBJ1-5
d_call: TRBD1
v_call: TRBV19
clone_size: .
cdr3_aa: CASSIAGQGANQPQHF
cdr3_nt: TGTGCCAGTAGTATAGCCGGACAGGGGGCCAATCAGCCCCAGCATTTT

j_call: TRBJ2-7
d_call: .
v_call: TRBV28
clone_size: .
cdr3_aa: CASSRSTGFTSYEQYF
cdr3_nt: TGTGCCAGCAGTCGCTCCACAGGCTTTACCTCCTACGAGCAGTACTTC

j_call: TRBJ2-2
d_call: TRBD2
v_call: TRBV4-1
clone_size: few
cdr3_aa: CASSLGGSRTGELFF
cdr3_nt: TGCGCCAGCAGCCTCGGGGGGAGTCGGACCGGGGAGCTGTTTTTT

j_call: TRBJ1-2
d_call: .
v_call: TRBV29-1
clone_size: few
cdr3_aa: CSVEDDWATGRPTNYGYTF
cdr3_nt: TGCAGCGTTGAAGACGATTGGGCGACAGGAAGGCCAACTAACTATGGCTACACCTTC

j_call: TRBJ1-2
d_call: TRBD1
v_call: TRBV7-2
clone_size: .
cdr3_aa: CASSLGGQGRRGYTF
cdr3_nt: TGTGCCAGCAGCTTAGGGGGACAGGGGCGGCGTGGCTACACCTTC

j_call: TRBJ1-4
d_call: .
v_call: TRBV18
clone_size: .
cdr3_aa: CASSPLPGGRGEKLFF
cdr3_nt: TGTGCCAGCTCACCCCTACCGGGGGGGCGAGGTGAAAAACTGTTTTTT

j_call: TRBJ2-5
d_call: TRBD1
v_call: TRBV7-2
clone_size: .
cdr3_aa: CASSSLTGGGRETQYF
cdr3_nt: TGTGCCAGCAGTTCATTGACAGGGGGGGGTCGAGAGACCCAGTACTTC

j_call: TRBJ2-7
d_call: .
v_call: TRBV6-5
clone_size: .
cdr3_aa: CASSWLLEDYEQYF
cdr3_nt: TGTGCCAGCAGTTGGTTACTAGAGGACTACGAGCAGTACTTC

j_call: TRBJ1-1
d_call: .
v_call: TRBV28
clone_size: .
cdr3_aa: CASSQLSGARKTEAFF
cdr3_nt: TGTGCCAGCAGTCAACTTTCAGGGGCGCGTAAGACTGAAGCTTTCTTT

j_call: TRBJ2-2
d_call: .
v_call: TRBV28
clone_size: .
cdr3_aa: CASRISGQLNTGELFF
cdr3_nt: TGTGCCAGCAGGATATCCGGACAGCTCAACACCGGGGAGCTGTTTTTT

j_call: TRBJ2-2
d_call: TRBD2
v_call: TRBV30
clone_size: .
cdr3_aa: CAWSNSPRGTGELFF
cdr3_nt: TGTGCCTGGAGTAACAGTCCGCGGGGGACCGGGGAGCTGTTTTTT

j_call: TRBJ2-3
d_call: TRBD2
v_call: TRBV6-1
clone_size: .
cdr3_aa: CASSEQVISGSTDTQYF
cdr3_nt: TGTGCCAGCAGTGAACAGGTCATTAGCGGGAGCACAGATACGCAGTATTTT

j_call: TRBJ1-1
d_call: .
v_call: TRBV28
clone_size: .
cdr3_aa: CASSSAVPGTEAFF
cdr3_nt: TGTGCCAGCAGTTCAGCGGTCCCTGGGACTGAAGCTTTCTTT

j_call: TRBJ2-5
d_call: TRBD2
v_call: TRBV7-8
clone_size: .
cdr3_aa: CASSPSGALQETQYF
cdr3_nt: TGTGCCAGCAGCCCTAGCGGGGCCCTACAAGAGACCCAGTACTTC

j_call: TRBJ2-3
d_call: .
v_call: TRBV7-3
clone_size: .
cdr3_aa: CASSLTGTTDTQYF
cdr3_nt: TGTGCCAGCAGCTTGACCGGGACCACAGATACGCAGTATTTT

j_call: TRBJ2-7
d_call: TRBD2
v_call: TRBV14
clone_size: .
cdr3_aa: CASSLGLADIYEQYF
cdr3_nt: TGTGCCAGCAGCCTGGGACTAGCGGACATCTACGAGCAGTACTTC

j_call: TRBJ2-7
d_call: .
v_call: TRBV6-1
clone_size: .
cdr3_aa: CASSDEPDSYEQYF
cdr3_nt: TGTGCCAGCAGTGACGAGCCCGATTCCTACGAGCAGTACTTC

j_call: TRBJ2-1
d_call: TRBD2
v_call: TRBV6-4
clone_size: .
cdr3_aa: CASSDGSGESYNEQFF
cdr3_nt: TGTGCCAGCAGTGACGGAAGCGGGGAGTCTTACAATGAGCAGTTCTTC

j_call: TRBJ2-2
d_call: .
v_call: TRBV4-1
clone_size: .
cdr3_aa: CASSRPRLVNTGELFF
cdr3_nt: TGCGCCAGCAGCCGCCCACGACTAGTGAACACCGGGGAGCTGTTTTTT

j_call: TRBJ1-6
d_call: .
v_call: TRBV30
clone_size: once
cdr3_aa: CAWSRTASPLHF
cdr3_nt: TGTGCCTGGTCACGGACGGCTTCACCCCTCCACTTT

j_call: TRBJ2-7
d_call: .
v_call: TRBV4-1
clone_size: .
cdr3_aa: CASSQVWGRYEQYF
cdr3_nt: TGCGCCAGCAGCCAAGTATGGGGCCGTTACGAGCAGTACTTC

j_call: TRBJ2-7
d_call: .
v_call: TRBV4-2
clone_size: .
cdr3_aa: CASSQPGADPYEQYF
cdr3_nt: TGTGCCAGCAGCCAGCCAGGGGCCGACCCCTACGAGCAGTACTTC

j_call: TRBJ2-7
d_call: TRBD1
v_call: TRBV7-7
clone_size: .
cdr3_aa: CASSLAPDRGEQYF
cdr3_nt: TGTGCCAGCAGCTTAGCTCCCGACAGGGGCGAGCAGTACTTC

j_call: TRBJ1-1
d_call: .
v_call: TRBV5-4
clone_size: few
cdr3_aa: CASSPEVMNTEAFF
cdr3_nt: TGTGCCAGCAGTCCCGAGGTCATGAACACTGAAGCTTTCTTT

j_call: TRBJ2-2
d_call: .
v_call: TRBV5-1
clone_size: .
cdr3_aa: CASSPAGATGELFF
cdr3_nt: TGCGCCAGCAGCCCCGCAGGGGCCACCGGGGAGCTGTTTTTT

j_call: TRBJ2-1
d_call: TRBD1
v_call: TRBV5-8
clone_size: .
cdr3_aa: CASRLAQGAYNEQFF
cdr3_nt: TGTGCCAGCAGGTTGGCACAGGGGGCATACAATGAGCAGTTCTTC

j_call: TRBJ2-3
d_call: .
v_call: TRBV5-6
clone_size: .
cdr3_aa: CASSFGGQTDTQYF
cdr3_nt: TGTGCCAGCAGCTTCGGCGGGCAGACAGATACGCAGTATTTT

j_call: TRBJ2-2
d_call: TRBD2
v_call: TRBV27
clone_size: .
cdr3_aa: CASSFFPGLAGGRDTGELFF
cdr3_nt: TGTGCCAGCAGTTTTTTCCCGGGACTAGCGGGAGGTCGGGACACCGGGGAGCTGTTTTTT

j_call: TRBJ1-1
d_call: .
v_call: TRBV6-1
clone_size: .
cdr3_aa: CASREQVILTEAFF
cdr3_nt: TGTGCCAGCAGAGAACAGGTTATTTTGACTGAAGCTTTCTTT

j_call: TRBJ1-5
d_call: .
v_call: TRBV30
clone_size: .
cdr3_aa: CAWSGGATYQPQHF
cdr3_nt: TGTGCCTGGAGTGGGGGGGCTACTTATCAGCCCCAGCATTTT

j_call: TRBJ2-1
d_call: TRBD1
v_call: TRBV5-1
clone_size: once
cdr3_aa: CASSLEQGQANEQFF
cdr3_nt: TGCGCCAGCAGCTTGGAACAGGGGCAAGCTAATGAGCAGTTCTTC